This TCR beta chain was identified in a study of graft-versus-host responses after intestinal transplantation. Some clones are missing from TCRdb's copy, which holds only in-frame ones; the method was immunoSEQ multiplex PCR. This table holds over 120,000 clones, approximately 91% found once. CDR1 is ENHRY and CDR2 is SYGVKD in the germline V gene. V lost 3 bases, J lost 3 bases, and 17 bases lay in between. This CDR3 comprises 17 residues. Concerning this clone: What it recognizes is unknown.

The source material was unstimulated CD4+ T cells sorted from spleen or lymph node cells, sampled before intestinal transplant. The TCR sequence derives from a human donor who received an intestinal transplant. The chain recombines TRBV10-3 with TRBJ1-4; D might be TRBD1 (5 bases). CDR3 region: CAISEDRIGGANEKLFF. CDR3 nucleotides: TGTGCCATCAGTGAAGATCGAATTGGGGGGGCTAATGAAAAACTGTTTTTT.